The sequence of this T cell receptor (beta chain) was determined in a study of T cells after yellow fever vaccination. This clonotype showed up just a few times. Germline V gene lookup returns CDR1 SGHRS and CDR2 YFSETQ. With V trimmed by 9 bases and J by 5 bases, 11 bases remained unmatched. This CDR3 is 15 amino acids long. 5'RACE template switching added a universal primer site and UMIs to TCR cDNA. TCRdb reanalysed the 5' RACE reads using MiXCR and keeps one entry per CDR3 protein. The data hold 300,000 to 450,000 distinct CDR3 sequences, with 6.2% observed a single time. The sequences come from PBMCs, collected 5 days after the yellow fever booster vaccination. The receptor was isolated from a man aged 25-40 years who received the YFV17D yellow fever vaccine. The chain uses TRBV5-1 and TRBJ2-7, with TRBD2 matching over 13 bases. CDR3 region: CATRLGLAGEDEQYF. The CDR3 DNA is TGCGCCACCCGACTCGGACTAGCGGGAGAAGACGAGCAGTACTTC.